The next 9 T cell receptor beta chains were all read from a single sample in a study of blood T cells in healthy people across ages. Then a second PCR, running roughly 7 to 11 cycles, was carried out with a sample-barcoded 5' primer and a J-beta primer mix. TCRdb redid the calling of the 5' RACE reads with MiXCR, one entry per CDR3 protein. Here the sample spans 1 million or so distinct CDR3 sequences, approximately 26% being singletons. These sequences were also reported in another study, on T cells of mothers and their children.

The sequenced material came from blood. The receptors were gathered from a girl aged 2 to 9 in good health.

This rearrangement joins TRBV7-9 to TRBJ2-7, with TRBD1 matching over 7 bases. Germline CDR1 is SEHNR and CDR2 is FQNEAQ (reference sequence). V was pared by 4 bases and J by 2 bases, with 5 bases of the junction left unmatched. The CDR3 extends over 14 amino acids. The CDR3 protein is CASSSWDRPYEQYF. The CDR3 region has the DNA TGTGCCAGCAGCTCATGGGACAGACCCTACGAGCAGTACTTC.

A few counts support this clonotype. This chain connects TRBV20-1 to TRBJ2-3; no clear D. CDR3 length equals 14 residues. CDR1 and CDR2 from the germline V gene are DFQATT and SNEGSKA (reference sequence). V lost 3 bases, J lost 1 base, and 11 bases lay in between. Written as DNA, the CDR3 is TGCAGTGCTAGTCAAGGAAGGCGCACAGATACGCAGTATTTT. This codes for CSASQGRRTDTQYF.

The chain combines TRBV25-1 with TRBJ2-5; no reliable D call. The ends were cut back, 3 bases at V and 6 bases at J, with 5 bases in the middle. The CDR3 is 11 residues long. Per germline, CDR1 MGHDK and CDR2 SYGVNS. The CDR3, as DNA: TGTGCCAGCAGTGAGGCCCAGACCCAGTACTTC. This sequence encodes CASSEAQTQYF.

The chain carries TRBV5-1 and TRBJ2-1; TRBD2 matches at 7 bases. Germline trimming cut 0 bases from V and 7 bases from J; bases unmatched to any gene: 4. Germline V CDR1 and CDR2: SGHRS, YFSETQ. CDR3 size: 14 residues. In DNA form, the CDR3 reads TGCGCCAGCAGCTTGGGAGCTAGCGGTAATGAGCAGTTCTTC. Encoded protein: CASSLGASGNEQFF.

This clonotype has just a few counts. V usage is TRBV19 and J usage is TRBJ2-3; D is unresolved. Per the germline V gene, CDR1 is LNHDA and CDR2 is SQIVND (reference sequence). Trimming removed 5 bases from V and 5 bases from J, with 11 bases in between. The CDR3 has 13 residues. CDR3: CASSVSLLDTQYF. DNA for the CDR3: TGTGCCAGTAGTGTCTCTCTATTAGATACGCAGTATTTT.

This clonotype has at least ten counts. The CDR3 DNA follows: TGCAGTGCTACACCCAACAGGAATGAGCAGTTCTTC. Residues: CSATPNRNEQFF. The J gene is TRBJ2-1, the V gene TRBV20-1; D is perhaps TRBD1 (5 bases). There are 12 residues in the CDR3. Per the germline V gene, CDR1 is DFQATT and CDR2 is SNEGSKA (reference sequence). The V gene lost 4 bases and the J gene lost 7 bases, with 11 bases spanning the gap.

This clonotype showed up just a few times. CDR3 protein: CASSESGLFF. The CDR3 coding sequence is TGCGCCAGCAGTGAGTCGGGGCTGTTTTTT. The chain carries TRBV10-2 and TRBJ2-2; no reliable D call. CDR3 length equals 10 residues. Trimming took 0 bases from V and 13 from J, leaving 3 bases between them. CDR1 and CDR2 (germline): WSHSY, SAAADI.

The V gene is TRBV7-9, the J gene TRBJ1-2, with 8 positions matching TRBD1. CDR1 and CDR2 from the germline V gene are SEHNR and FQNEAQ (reference sequence). V shed 5 bases and J 4 bases; nucleotides not matched to a gene: 15. The CDR3 runs 17 residues. This chain's CDR3 is CASSLSRRGPGGYGYTF. CDR3 nucleotides: TGTGCCAGCAGCCTCTCCCGCAGGGGGCCCGGAGGCTATGGCTACACCTTC.

This clonotype was seen only a few times. The J gene is TRBJ1-1, the V gene TRBV7-2, with a tentative D call TRBD1 (5 bases). Trimming left V 5 bases short and J 6 bases short, with 19 bases between. The CDR3 loop spans 15 amino acids. Germline V lookup: CDR1 SGHTA, CDR2 FQGNSA. CDR3 DNA sequence: TGTGCCAGCAGCCAGGGCCGTACTACCTACCCTGAAGCTTTCTTT. Its translation is CASSQGRTTYPEAFF.